This is a list of T cell receptor beta chains from one sample in a study of blood T cell repertoires in COVID-19. TCRdb's table, derived via immunoSEQ multiplex PCR, lists solely in-frame clones and lacks some. The table lists 300,000 to 400,000 clones, around four fifths of them singletons. Sequencing was carried out using peripheral blood. All receptors come from a man under 40 with active or convalescent COVID-19. The CDR3 runs from the conserved cysteine through the conserved F or W. The D gene is left open where the match is weak. A clone size is listed for some rows: how often the clone was seen (once, few, many), or a class if it is expanded.

J | V | size | D | length | DNA | CDR3
TRBJ2-7 | TRBV28 | once | - | 11 | TGTGCCAGCAGTTTATTCGACGAGCAGTACTTC | CASSLFDEQYF
TRBJ1-1 | TRBV29-1 | - | TRBD1 | 13 | TGCAGCGTTGGACGAGGGGGCAACACTGAAGCTTTCTTT | CSVGRGGNTEAFF
TRBJ1-1 | TRBV6-5 | - | TRBD1 | 13 | TGTGCCAGCAGTTACACGGGACAGTCTGAAGCTTTCTTT | CASSYTGQSEAFF
TRBJ1-1 | TRBV12-3/TRBV12-4 | few | TRBD1 | 13 | TGTGCCAGCAGTACTCAGGGGGACACTGAAGCTTTCTTT | CASSTQGDTEAFF
TRBJ2-1 | TRBV7-9 | - | TRBD2 | 15 | TGTGCCACAACCCCGGGGGGGAGCTCCTACAATGAGCAGTTCTTC | CATTPGGSSYNEQFF
TRBJ1-5 | TRBV19 | - | - | 12 | TGTGCCACTAGGACAGGCAATCAGCCCCAGCATTTT | CATRTGNQPQHF
TRBJ1-2 | TRBV19 | - | - | 11 | TGTGCCAGTTGGGCTGACTATGGCTACACCTTC | CASWADYGYTF
TRBJ2-1 | TRBV7-8 | - | TRBD2 | 14 | TGTGCCAGCAGCTTCCGCGGGAGGGGGGCTGAGCAGTTCTTC | CASSFRGRGAEQFF
TRBJ1-2 | TRBV9 | - | - | 15 | TGTGCCAGCAGCCCTGGGGGCAGAGACAACTATGGCTACACCTTC | CASSPGGRDNYGYTF
TRBJ1-2 | TRBV27 | - | TRBD1 | 15 | TGTGCCAGCAGGGAACTTCAGGGGGCTAACTATGGCTACACCTTC | CASRELQGANYGYTF
TRBJ2-7 | TRBV19 | - | - | 10 | TGTGCCAGAGACTGTTACGAGCAGTACTTC | CARDCYEQYF
TRBJ2-3 | TRBV24-1 | - | - | 15 | TGTGCCACCAGTAAGTCGATAGCTAGCACAGATACGCAGTATTTT | CATSKSIASTDTQYF
TRBJ2-2 | TRBV6-5 | once | - | 15 | TGTGCCAGCAGTAGGGGAAGGTCCAACACCGGGGAGCTGTTTTTT | CASSRGRSNTGELFF
TRBJ1-5 | TRBV28 | - | - | 12 | TGTGCCAGCACTAATCTCCCCCGGCCCCAGCATTTT | CASTNLPRPQHF
TRBJ2-3 | TRBV30 | - | - | 13 | TGTGCCTGGAGTCTGGCCGACACAGATACGCAGTATTTT | CAWSLADTDTQYF
TRBJ2-1 | TRBV27 | few | - | 16 | TGTGCCAGCAGTTTAGCGACTCGAGTATCCCACAATGAGCAGTTCTTC | CASSLATRVSHNEQFF
TRBJ2-5 | TRBV10-2 | - | TRBD2 | 14 | TGCGCCAGCAGTCGCGGGAGTCAGGGAGAGACCCAGTACTTC | CASSRGSQGETQYF
TRBJ1-3 | TRBV9 | - | - | 16 | TGTGCCAGCAGCGTAGCTATACAGGGAACAAGAAACACCATATATTTT | CASSVAIQGTRNTIYF
TRBJ1-4 | TRBV29-1 | - | - | 14 | TGCAGCGTTGAAGTTGACTCCGGCCGTGGAAAACTGTTTTTT | CSVEVDSGRGKLFF
TRBJ2-3 | TRBV19 | few | - | 14 | TGTGCCTCAAGGCGAGCCCGATCCACAGATACGCAGTTTTTT | CASRRARSTDTQFF
TRBJ2-1 | TRBV4-3 | - | TRBD2 | 15 | TGCGCCAGCAGCCTGGGACTAGCGGGAGCCGGGGGGCAGTTCTTC | CASSLGLAGAGGQFF
TRBJ1-2 | TRBV24-1 | few | - | 14 | TGTGCCACCAGTGATTCGGAGAATAACTATGGCTACACCTTC | CATSDSENNYGYTF
TRBJ2-3 | TRBV19 | few | TRBD1 | 12 | TGTGCCACCAGGGGGCCCACAGATACGCAGTATTTT | CATRGPTDTQYF
TRBJ2-3 | TRBV15 | - | - | 16 | TGTGCCACCAGCAGACCTGACAGTACTAGCACAGATACGCAGTATTTT | CATSRPDSTSTDTQYF
TRBJ1-4 | TRBV7-9 | - | - | 15 | TGTGCCAGCAGCCCACCGTGGGAAGGGGCTGAAAAACTGTTTTTT | CASSPPWEGAEKLFF
TRBJ1-1 | TRBV2 | once | TRBD1 | 14 | TGTGCCAGAGACCGGGACAGGGAATATACTGAAGCTTTCTTT | CARDRDREYTEAFF
TRBJ1-1 | TRBV4-2 | - | - | 13 | TGTGCCAGCAGCCAAGATTGGGGGGGGGAAGCTTTCTTT | CASSQDWGGEAFF
TRBJ2-1 | TRBV7-2 | few | TRBD1 | 14 | TGTGCCAGCAGCTGGGGCGACAGGGGCAATGAGCAGTTCTTC | CASSWGDRGNEQFF
TRBJ1-5 | TRBV18 | - | - | 15 | TGTGCCAGCTCACCAGGGCAGCATAGCAATCAGCCCCAGCATTTT | CASSPGQHSNQPQHF
TRBJ2-5 | TRBV19 | - | - | 15 | TGTGCCAGTAGCTTTATTCCAGGGTCCCAAGAGACCCAGTACTTC | CASSFIPGSQETQYF
TRBJ2-1 | TRBV4-3 | - | - | 15 | TGCGCCAGCAGCCAAGGGAGCGGAACTTACAATGAGCAGTTCTTC | CASSQGSGTYNEQFF
TRBJ2-1 | TRBV19 | - | - | 14 | TGTGCCAGTGCCCCCCCACCTAGCTACAATGAGCAGTTCTTC | CASAPPPSYNEQFF
TRBJ2-7 | TRBV27 | - | - | 12 | TGTGCCAGCAGTGGGGGGGCAGGGGAGCAGTACTTC | CASSGGAGEQYF
TRBJ1-5 | TRBV18 | - | - | 13 | TGTGCCAGCTCACGAGGTGGCAATCAGCCCCAGCATTTT | CASSRGGNQPQHF
TRBJ2-3 | TRBV9 | - | TRBD2 | 15 | TGTGCCAGCAGCGTCGGGGGGACCCCTATACATACGCAGTATTTT | CASSVGGTPIHTQYF